Below are 18 T cell receptor beta chains sequenced from a single sample in a study of CXCR3-negative and CXCR3-positive naive CD8 T cells. With UMI labels, 5' RACE was used to prepare the TRB cDNA libraries. Using the 5' RACE reads, TCRdb records one entry per CDR3 protein without DNA. Its table lists more than 65,000 distinct CDR3 sequences. Material: naive CXCR3- CD8+ T cells from blood. Noted subset: CD45RO-CCR7+CD27+CD95- naive CD8+ T cells lacking CXCR3 (TNR3-). The source of these receptors is a human donor in good health. Some clones in this sample may be carry-over from other donors' samples.

This rearrangement joins TRBV27 to TRBJ2-3. From germline, CDR1 is MNHEY and CDR2 SMNVEV (reference sequence). CDR3 length: 13 amino acids. The CDR3: CASSLGLTDTQYF.

The V gene is TRBV7-9, the J gene TRBJ2-1; the D call from TCRdb, TRBD2, cannot be confirmed without DNA. This CDR3 has 21 amino acids. Germline-derived CDR1 and CDR2 are SEHNR and FQNEAQ (reference sequence). The CDR3 loop is CASSSTILAGGEQPHYNEQFF.

The chain joins TRBV20-1 to TRBJ1-1; with no DNA, the TCRdb D assignment of TRBD1 cannot be verified. Per the germline V gene, CDR1 is DFQATT and CDR2 is SNEGSKA (reference sequence). The CDR3 consists of 15 residues. CDR3 region: CSARPPHWGNTEAFF.

The chain employs TRBV20-1 and TRBJ2-3. Germline-derived CDR1 and CDR2 are DFQATT and SNEGSKA (reference sequence). There are 15 residues in the CDR3. CDR3 protein: CSGDAAYSSTDTQYF.

The gene calls are TRBV7-2 and TRBJ2-3; TCRdb returns TRBD2, unconfirmable since there is no DNA. The CDR3 totals 16 residues. CDR1 and CDR2 from the germline V gene are SGHTA and FQGNSA. CDR3 in amino acids: CASSLAQLAGLDTQYF.

CDR3 loop: CASSQTGQLILSDTQYF. The gene calls are TRBV4-1 and TRBJ2-3; TCRdb names TRBD1, which stays unverified in the absence of DNA. From germline, CDR1 is MGHRA and CDR2 YSYEKL. CDR3 length equals 17 residues.

This sequence joins TRBV28 and TRBJ2-1; TCRdb names TRBD2, which stays unverified in the absence of DNA. The CDR3 extends over 15 amino acids. CDR1 and CDR2 (germline): MDHEN, SYDVKM. This CDR3 is CASSSWRGDYNEQFF.

The V call is TRBV6-2 or TRBV6-3, the J call TRBJ2-7; the D call from TCRdb, TRBD1, cannot be confirmed without DNA. This CDR3 contains 13 residues. The germline V gene encodes CDR1 MNHEY and CDR2 SVGEGT. CDR3: CASSTLQGGEQYF.

The gene calls are TRBV13 and TRBJ2-7. CDR1 is PRHDT and CDR2 is FYEKMQ in the germline V gene (reference sequence). CDR3 length: 15 residues. The CDR3 loop is CASSLGEMAVYEQYF.

The chain carries TRBV20-1 and TRBJ1-1; as DNA is missing, the TRBD1 call by TCRdb cannot be tested. There are 14 residues in the CDR3. CDR1 is DFQATT and CDR2 is SNEGSKA in the germline V gene (reference sequence). This chain's CDR3 is CSASPPGRTTEAFF.

The chain carries TRBV9 and TRBJ2-6. Germline CDR1 SGDLS, CDR2 YYNGEE. CDR3 length: 14 amino acids. CDR3 sequence: CASSAYSGANVLTF.

V is TRBV13 and J is TRBJ2-3. The V gene's germline CDR1 is PRHDT and CDR2 FYEKMQ (reference sequence). The CDR3 contains 14 residues. The CDR3 region is CASSPRRSEDTQYF.

This chain uses TRBV9 with TRBJ1-2; TCRdb lists TRBD1, though no DNA is available to test this call. CDR1 is SGDLS and CDR2 is YYNGEE in the germline V gene. The CDR3 length is 13 residues. CDR3 protein: CASSAGTGYGYTF.

The chain links TRBV7-9 to TRBJ2-1; checking the TCRdb D call of TRBD1 is not possible without DNA. Germline lookup yields CDR1 SEHNR and CDR2 FQNEAQ (reference sequence). This CDR3 contains 15 residues. CDR3 sequence: CASSSQDRAYNEQFF. Full variable domain (outside the CDR3, taken from reference TRBV7-9 and TRBJ2-1): DTGVSQNPRHKITKRGQNVTFRCDPISEHNRLYWYRQTLGQGPEFLTYFQNEAQLEKSRLLSDRFSAERPKGSFSTLEIQRTEQGDSAMYLCASSSQDRAYNEQFFGPGTRLTVL.

This chain connects TRBV5-5 to TRBJ2-7; TCRdb's D call of TRBD1 is untestable without DNA. CDR1 and CDR2 (germline): SGHKS, YYEKEE (reference sequence). The CDR3 contains 13 residues. Here the CDR3 reads CASSLGTVYEQYF.

The V call is TRBV20-1, the J call TRBJ2-1; absent DNA, TCRdb's TRBD2 call cannot be checked. In germline, CDR1 is DFQATT, CDR2 SNEGSKA (reference sequence). The CDR3 is 15 residues long. This CDR3 reads CSAPTSGRVYNEQFF.

This rearrangement joins TRBV28 to TRBJ2-2; absent DNA, TCRdb's TRBD2 call cannot be checked. The germline gives CDR1 MDHEN, CDR2 SYDVKM. The CDR3 consists of 15 residues. CDR3 protein: CASSFSAGAVGELFF.

The V gene is TRBV28, the J gene TRBJ2-7; TCRdb's D call of TRBD2 is untestable without DNA. The CDR3 has 19 amino acids. From germline, CDR1 is MDHEN and CDR2 SYDVKM. This CDR3 reads CASSFSGTSGRSTSYEQYF.